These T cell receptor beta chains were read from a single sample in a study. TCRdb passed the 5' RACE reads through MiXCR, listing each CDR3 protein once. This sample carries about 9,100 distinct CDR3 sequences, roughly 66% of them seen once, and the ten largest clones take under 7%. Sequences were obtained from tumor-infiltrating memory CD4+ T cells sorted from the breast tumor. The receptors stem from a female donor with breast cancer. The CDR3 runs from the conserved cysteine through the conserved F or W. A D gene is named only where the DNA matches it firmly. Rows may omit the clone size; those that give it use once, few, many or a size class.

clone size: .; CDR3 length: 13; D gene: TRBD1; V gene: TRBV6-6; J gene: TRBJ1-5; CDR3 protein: CASNRQGDQPQHF; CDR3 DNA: TGTGCCAGCAACCGACAGGGGGATCAGCCCCAGCATTTT
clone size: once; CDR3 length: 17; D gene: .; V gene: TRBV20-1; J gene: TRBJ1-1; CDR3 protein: CSAREGQLQSEYAEAFF; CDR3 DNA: TGCAGTGCTAGAGAGGGTCAGTTACAGAGTGAGTACGCTGAAGCTTTCTTT
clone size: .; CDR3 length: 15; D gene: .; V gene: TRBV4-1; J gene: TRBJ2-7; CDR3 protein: CASSTGTPPAYEQYF; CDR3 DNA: TGCGCCAGCAGTACGGGGACACCACCCGCCTACGAGCAGTACTTC
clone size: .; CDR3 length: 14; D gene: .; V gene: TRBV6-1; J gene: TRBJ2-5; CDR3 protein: CASSEEGRQETQYF; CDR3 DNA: TGTGCCAGCAGTGAAGAGGGCAGACAAGAGACCCAGTACTTC
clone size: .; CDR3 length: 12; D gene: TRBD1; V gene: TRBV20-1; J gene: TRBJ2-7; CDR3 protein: CSARGRTGGQYF; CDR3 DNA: TGCAGTGCTAGAGGTCGGACAGGCGGGCAGTACTTC
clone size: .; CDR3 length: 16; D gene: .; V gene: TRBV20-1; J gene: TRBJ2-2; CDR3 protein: CSARIGTAANTGELFF; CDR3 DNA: TGCAGTGCGAGAATTGGGACCGCTGCGAACACCGGGGAGCTGTTTTTT
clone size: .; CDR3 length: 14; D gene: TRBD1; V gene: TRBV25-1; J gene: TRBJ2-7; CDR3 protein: CASSATGGAYEQYF; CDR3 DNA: TGTGCCAGCAGTGCTACAGGGGGCGCCTACGAGCAGTACTTC
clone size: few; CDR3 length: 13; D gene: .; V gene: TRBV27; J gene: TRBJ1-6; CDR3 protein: CASRIQGYSPLHF; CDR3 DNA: TGTGCCTCAAGAATACAGGGCTATTCACCCCTCCACTTT
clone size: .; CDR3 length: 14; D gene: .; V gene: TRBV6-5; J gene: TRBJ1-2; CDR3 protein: CASSSSGQYAGYTF; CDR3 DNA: .
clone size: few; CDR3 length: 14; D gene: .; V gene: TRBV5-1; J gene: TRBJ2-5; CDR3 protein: CASSWQRGRETQYF; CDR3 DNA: TGCGCCAGCAGCTGGCAGAGAGGTAGAGAGACCCAGTACTTC
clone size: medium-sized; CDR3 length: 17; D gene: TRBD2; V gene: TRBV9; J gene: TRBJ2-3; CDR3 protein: CASSQGFRGRLADTQYF; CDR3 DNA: TGTGCCAGCAGTCAGGGGTTCCGCGGGAGGTTGGCAGATACGCAGTATTTT
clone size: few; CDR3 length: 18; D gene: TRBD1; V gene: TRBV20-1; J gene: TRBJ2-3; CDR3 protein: CSARPGQSHLTRADTQYF; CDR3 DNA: TGCAGTGCTCGTCCGGGACAGAGCCATCTAACTCGCGCAGATACGCAGTATTTT
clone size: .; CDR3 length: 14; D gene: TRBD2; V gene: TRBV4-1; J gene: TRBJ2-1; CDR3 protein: CASSPRAGVNEQFF; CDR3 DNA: TGCGCCAGCAGCCCCAGAGCGGGAGTTAATGAGCAGTTCTTC
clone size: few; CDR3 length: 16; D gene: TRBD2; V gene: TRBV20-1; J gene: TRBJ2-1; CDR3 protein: CSARPSGGGSYNEQFF; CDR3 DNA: TGCAGTGCTAGACCTTCGGGAGGCGGGAGCTACAATGAGCAGTTCTTC
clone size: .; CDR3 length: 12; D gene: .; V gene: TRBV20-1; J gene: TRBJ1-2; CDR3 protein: CSARDQGNGYTF; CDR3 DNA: TGCAGTGCTAGAGATCAAGGCAATGGCTACACCTTC
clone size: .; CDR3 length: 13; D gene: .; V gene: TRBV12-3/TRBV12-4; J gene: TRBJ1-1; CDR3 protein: CASSFLVNTEAFF; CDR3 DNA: TGTGCCAGCAGCTTCTTGGTGAACACTGAAGCTTTCTTT
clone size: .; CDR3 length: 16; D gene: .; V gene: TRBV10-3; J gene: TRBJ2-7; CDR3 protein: CAISKSGTSAFYEQYF; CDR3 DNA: TGTGCCATCAGTAAATCCGGGACCAGCGCTTTCTACGAGCAGTACTTC
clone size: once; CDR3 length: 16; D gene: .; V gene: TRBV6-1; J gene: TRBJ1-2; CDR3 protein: CASSEAARLPSYGYTF; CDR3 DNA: TGTGCCAGCAGTGAAGCGGCGAGACTCCCGTCCTATGGCTACACCTTC
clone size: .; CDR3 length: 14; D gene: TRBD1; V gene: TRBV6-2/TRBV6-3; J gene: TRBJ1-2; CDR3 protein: CASSPGTGTDGYAF; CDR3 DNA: TGTGCCAGCAGCCCCGGGACAGGGACAGATGGCTACGCCTTC
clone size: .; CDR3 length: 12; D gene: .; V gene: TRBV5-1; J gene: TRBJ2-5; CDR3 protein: CASSLNSETQYF; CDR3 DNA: TGCGCCAGCAGCCTAAACTCGGAGACCCAGTACTTC
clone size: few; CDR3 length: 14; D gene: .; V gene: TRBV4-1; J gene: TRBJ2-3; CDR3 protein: CASIRAGGTDTQYF; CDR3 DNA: TGCGCCTCTATACGGGCAGGGGGCACAGATACGCAGTATTTT
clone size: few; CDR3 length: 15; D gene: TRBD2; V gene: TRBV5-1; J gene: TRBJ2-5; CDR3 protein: CASSLTHGRQETQYF; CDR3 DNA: TGCGCCAGCAGCTTGACTCACGGGAGGCAAGAGACCCAGTACTTC
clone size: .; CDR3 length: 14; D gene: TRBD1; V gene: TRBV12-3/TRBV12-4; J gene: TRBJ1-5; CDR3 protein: CASSLGDRMKAQHF; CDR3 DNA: TGTGCCAGCAGTTTAGGGGACAGAATGAAGGCCCAGCATTTT
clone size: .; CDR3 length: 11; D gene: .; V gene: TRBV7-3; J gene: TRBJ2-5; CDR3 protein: CASSSGETQYF; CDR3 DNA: TGTGCCAGCAGCTCCGGAGAGACCCAGTACTTC
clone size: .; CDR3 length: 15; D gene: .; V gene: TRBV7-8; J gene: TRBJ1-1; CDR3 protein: CASSLKARDDTEAFF; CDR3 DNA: TGTGCCAGCAGCTTAAAGGCTCGGGACGACACTGAAGCTTTCTTT
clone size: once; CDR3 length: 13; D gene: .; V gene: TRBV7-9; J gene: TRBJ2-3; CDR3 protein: CASSLVPTDTQYF; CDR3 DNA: TGTGCCAGCAGCTTAGTCCCGACAGATACGCAGTATTTT
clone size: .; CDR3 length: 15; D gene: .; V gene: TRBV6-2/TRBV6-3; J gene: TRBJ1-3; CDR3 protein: CASIIGPGLVNTIYF; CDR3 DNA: TGTGCCAGCATCATCGGACCGGGCCTCGTAAACACCATATATTTT
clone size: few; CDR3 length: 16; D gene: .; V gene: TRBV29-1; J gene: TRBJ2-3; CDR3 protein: CSVEDLGMGRADTQYF; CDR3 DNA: TGCAGCGTTGAAGATCTCGGAATGGGTAGGGCAGATACGCAGTATTTT
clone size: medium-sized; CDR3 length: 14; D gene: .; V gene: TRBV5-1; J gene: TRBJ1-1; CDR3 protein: CASRRAVGDTEAFF; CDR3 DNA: TGCGCCAGCAGGAGAGCTGTAGGGGACACTGAAGCTTTCTTT